One TCR beta chain is described in this entry. This sample stems from a study of cytomegalovirus exposure and HLA in healthy donors. The length of the CDR3 is 14 residues. V was clipped by 3 bases and J by 0 bases, with 6 bases between them. Germline CDR1 is LNHDA and CDR2 is SQIVND (reference sequence). The PCR made use of 60 Vbeta and 13 Jbeta primers. Here immunoSEQ multiplex PCR was the method, and the copy in TCRdb shows in-frame clones only, minus some. The sample lists about 130,000 clones; 81% were seen once. The source of this sequence is a man younger than 35 in good health and CMV-seropositive. The sample was PBMCs. The chain links TRBV19 to TRBJ2-1, with D unresolved. CDR3 in amino acids: CASSMALSYNEQFF. The DNA for the CDR3 is TGTGCCAGTAGTATGGCCCTCTCCTACAATGAGCAGTTCTTC.